The 16 T cell receptor beta chains reported below all come from one sample, sequenced in a study of blood T cell repertoires in COVID-19. The assay was immunoSEQ multiplex PCR, and TCRdb's table has in-frame clones only and misses some. The sample lists 140,000 to 150,000 clones, 84% seen once, with under 5.5% in the top ten. Sequencing was performed on peripheral blood. These receptors came from a human donor in a cohort sampled during active COVID-19.

The chain links TRBV27 to TRBJ2-1; D is perhaps TRBD1 (5 bases). The CDR3 has 16 residues. Trimming shortened V by 8 bases and J by 0 bases, and 17 bases separated the two germline ends. Looked up from germline, CDR1 is MNHEY and CDR2 is SMNVEV (reference sequence). The DNA for the CDR3 is TGTGCCAGCCATGGGTTACAGGCGAACTCCTACAATGAGCAGTTCTTC. It specifies CASHGLQANSYNEQFF.

This clone appeared a few times. J is TRBJ1-5 and V is TRBV15, with 8 bases lining up with TRBD1. The CDR3 contains 16 residues. CDR1 and CDR2 from the germline V gene are LNHNV and YYDKDF (reference sequence). V dropped 5 bases and J dropped 3; count of bases not matched to a gene: 9. The CDR3 nucleotides read TGTGCCACCAGCGGCCGGACAGGGTTCATCAATCAGCCCCAGCATTTT. The encoded protein is CATSGRTGFINQPQHF.

The chain uses TRBV7-2 and TRBJ2-5; 12 nucleotides line up with TRBD2. V gave up 1 base and J gave up 4 bases; unmatched junction bases: 4. This CDR3 comprises 16 residues. Germline V gene data show CDR1 as SGHTA and CDR2 as FQGNSA. CDR3 bases: TGTGCCAGCAGCTTAGGACTAGCGGGAGCGGCAGAGACCCAGTACTTC. It translates to CASSLGLAGAAETQYF. The full variable domain, rest sourced from reference TRBV7-2 and TRBJ2-5, is GAGVSQSPSNKVTEKGKDVELRCDPISGHTALYWYRQSLGQGLEFLIYFQGNSAPDKSGLPSDRFSAERTGGSVSTLTIQRTQQEDSAVYLCASSLGLAGAAETQYFGPGTRLLVL.

The sample holds one count of this clone. CDR3 DNA sequence: TGTGCCAGCAGTTTGAGCTCGAACACTGAAGCTTTCTTT. Protein: CASSLSSNTEAFF. V usage is TRBV12-3 or TRBV12-4 and J usage is TRBJ1-1; D is uncertain. The ends were cut back, 3 bases at V and 1 base at J, with 6 bases in the middle. This CDR3 comprises 13 residues.

The chain carries TRBV5-1 and TRBJ1-1, with D possibly TRBD1 on 5 matching bases. Germline lookup yields CDR1 SGHRS and CDR2 YFSETQ. Trimming took 0 bases from V and 2 from J, leaving 11 bases between them. This CDR3 comprises 15 residues. CDR3 sequence reads: CASSLDQGGNTEAFF. In nucleotides, the CDR3 is TGCGCCAGCAGCTTGGATCAGGGTGGTAACACTGAAGCTTTCTTT.

This chain uses TRBV4-1 with TRBJ2-2, with D possibly TRBD2 on 7 matching bases. Germline CDR1 and CDR2: MGHRA and YSYEKL. V was pared by 4 bases and J by 3 bases, with 18 bases between. CDR3 length equals 17 residues. CDR3 in amino acids: CASSRDAGGGDTGELFF. The CDR3 region has the DNA TGCGCCAGCAGCCGCGACGCAGGAGGGGGGGACACCGGGGAGCTGTTTTTT.

In nucleotides, the CDR3 is TGTGCCAGCAGTGAAGGGGCAGGGGGCGCGGACACTGAAGCTTTCTTT. Protein sequence: CASSEGAGGADTEAFF. The genes are TRBV6-1 and TRBJ1-1; 8 positions agree with TRBD1. Trimming at V came to 1 base and at J to 3 bases, leaving 7 bases not matched to a gene. CDR1 and CDR2 (germline): MNHNS, SASEGT. The CDR3 sequence is 16 residues long.

V usage is TRBV27 and J usage is TRBJ1-4, with 7 bases lining up with TRBD1. V lost 4 bases to trimming and J lost 5 bases; unmatched junction nucleotides: 13. The V gene's germline CDR1 is MNHEY and CDR2 SMNVEV (reference sequence). The CDR3 has 17 residues. The CDR3 protein is CASSSRQGDARNEKLFF. The CDR3 DNA is TGTGCCAGCAGTTCGCGGCAGGGGGACGCTCGGAATGAAAAACTGTTTTTT.

This rearrangement joins TRBV30 to TRBJ2-2, with 8 bases lining up with TRBD2. There are 13 residues in the CDR3. Germline V gene sequence: CDR1 GTSNPN, CDR2 SVGIG (reference sequence). The DNA of the CDR3 is TGTGCGCGGGAGGACGCGAACACCGGGGAGCTGTTTTTT. Encoded protein: CAREDANTGELFF.

This clone was seen more than once but under ten times. This rearrangement joins TRBV10-1 to TRBJ1-1; D is perhaps TRBD1 (5 bases). The CDR3 spans 13 residues. V lost 3 bases to trimming and J lost 7 bases, with 12 bases between them. Germline CDR1 is WNHNN and CDR2 is SYGVQD (reference sequence). CDR3 residues: CASSEGVNGEAFF. The CDR3 DNA follows: TGCGCCAGCAGTGAAGGGGTTAATGGTGAAGCTTTCTTT.

This clone was seen just once. The chain employs TRBV6-5 and TRBJ2-7; no reliable D call. The CDR3 covers 11 residues. Trimming took 6 bases from V and 2 from J, leaving 5 bases between them. Germline CDR1 reads MNHEY; CDR2 reads SVGAGI. CDR3 region: CASRDTYEQYV. The CDR3 DNA follows: TGTGCCAGCAGAGACACCTACGAGCAGTACGTC.

This clone is a singleton in its sample. The chain employs TRBV29-1 and TRBJ2-3; possible D gene TRBD2, 6 bases. V lost 6 bases to trimming and J lost 3 bases, with 13 bases between them. The CDR3 length is 13 residues. Per the germline V gene, CDR1 is SQVTM and CDR2 is ANQGSEA. In DNA form, the CDR3 reads TGCAGCGTCAAGGGGAGGATGACAGATACGCAGTATTTT. Translation: CSVKGRMTDTQYF.

V usage is TRBV6-1 and J usage is TRBJ2-7, with 7 bases identical to TRBD2. V gave up 3 bases and J gave up 3 bases; unmatched junction bases: 5. In germline, CDR1 is MNHNS, CDR2 SASEGT. The CDR3 is made up of 14 amino acids. CDR3 coding DNA: TGTGCCAGCAGTGACGGGGGGAAATTCTACGAGCAGTACGTC. Encoded protein: CASSDGGKFYEQYV.

This chain links TRBV25-1 with TRBJ2-5, with 12 bases aligning to TRBD2. The V segment lost 2 bases and the J segment 2 bases; nucleotides outside the gene matches: 3. CDR3 size: 16 residues. CDR1 is MGHDK, CDR2 SYGVNS, per germline. The CDR3 here is CASSEDGLAGQETQYF. The CDR3 DNA follows: TGTGCCAGCAGTGAAGATGGACTAGCGGGGCAAGAGACCCAGTACTTC.

V usage is TRBV7-4 and J usage is TRBJ1-5, with 8 bases lining up with TRBD1. V was pared by 1 base and J by 3 bases, with 5 bases of the junction left unmatched. Germline V gene lookup returns CDR1 SGHVT and CDR2 SQSDAQ. CDR3 length: 16 amino acids. CDR3: CASSLGTGRFNQPQHF. DNA of the CDR3: TGTGCCAGCAGCTTAGGGACAGGGAGGTTCAATCAGCCCCAGCATTTT.

V and J are TRBV7-8 and TRBJ1-1; D gene uncertain. Germline V gene lookup returns CDR1 SGHVS and CDR2 FQNEAQ. The CDR3 totals 12 residues. V was trimmed by 1 base and J by 8 bases, leaving 8 bases between them. The CDR3 is CASSLVEREAFF. CDR3 sequence (DNA): TGTGCCAGCAGCTTAGTAGAAAGAGAAGCTTTCTTT.